This is a list of T cell receptor beta chains from one sample in a study of blood T cell repertoires in COVID-19. Profiled with immunoSEQ multiplex PCR; TCRdb holds only in-frame clones, not every one. The sample yields 160,000 or so clones, roughly 87% seen once. What was sequenced was peripheral blood. Every receptor here comes from a woman aged 45-65 years with acute or convalescent COVID-19. Each CDR3 is given with its conserved first and last residue.

CDR3: CASSLTERSYNSPLHF; V: TRBV18; J: TRBJ1-6
CDR3: CASRAGDEQYF; V: TRBV5-1; J: TRBJ2-7
CDR3: CASSLTGGITTNEKLFF; V: TRBV7-9; J: TRBJ1-4
CDR3: CASKEVRGNQPQHF; V: TRBV19; J: TRBJ1-5
CDR3: CASSPLGGTDTQYF; V: TRBV18; J: TRBJ2-3
CDR3: CASSSVGGGVSTDTQYF; V: TRBV6-2/TRBV6-3; J: TRBJ2-3
CDR3: CASSFGQATETQYF; V: TRBV13; J: TRBJ2-5
CDR3: CASSIFGFQETQYF; V: TRBV19; J: TRBJ2-5
CDR3: CAWSVQAPTEAFF; V: TRBV30; J: TRBJ1-1
CDR3: CASSSPGHTDTQYF; V: TRBV18; J: TRBJ2-3
CDR3: CATSDLTGGANYEQYF; V: TRBV24-1; J: TRBJ2-7
CDR3: CASRARAGVTGELFF; V: TRBV2; J: TRBJ2-2
CDR3: CASSLARGDTQYF; V: TRBV7-2; J: TRBJ2-3
CDR3: CASSEATGTRSDTQYF; V: TRBV2; J: TRBJ2-3
CDR3: CASRDRSYSNQPQHF; V: TRBV27; J: TRBJ1-5
CDR3: CASSVGGAETQYF; V: TRBV9; J: TRBJ2-5
CDR3: CASSEPGTVNQETQYF; V: TRBV10-2; J: TRBJ2-5
CDR3: CASSFTSGKTYEQYF; V: TRBV7-2; J: TRBJ2-7
CDR3: CASSLGQGFGEQYF; V: TRBV5-6; J: TRBJ2-7
CDR3: CASSLASSNQPQHF; V: TRBV27; J: TRBJ1-5
CDR3: CATSSTGEQFF; V: TRBV24-1; J: TRBJ2-1
CDR3: CASSLAVGQGYQPQHF; V: TRBV7-2; J: TRBJ1-5
CDR3: CASSSGTSGNTIYF; V: TRBV5-1; J: TRBJ1-3
CDR3: CASSPGGDTQYF; V: TRBV7-3; J: TRBJ2-3
CDR3: CASSLASGVLYNEQFF; V: TRBV5-4; J: TRBJ2-1
CDR3: CATSKDRFGGAFF; V: TRBV15; J: TRBJ1-1
CDR3: CASSLVPEAGYTF; V: TRBV5-1; J: TRBJ1-2
CDR3: CASSSVTETEAFF; V: TRBV18; J: TRBJ1-1
CDR3: CASSGGNYEQYF; V: TRBV5-1; J: TRBJ2-7
CDR3: CASRGDKKTNEKLFF; V: TRBV19; J: TRBJ1-4
CDR3: CASSLGSGSTDTQYF; V: TRBV7-3; J: TRBJ2-3
CDR3: CASRGGQDNEQFF; V: TRBV9; J: TRBJ2-1
CDR3: CASSQVPPMNTEAFF; V: TRBV3-1/TRBV3-2; J: TRBJ1-1
CDR3: CASSLGRANEQYF; V: TRBV12-3/TRBV12-4; J: TRBJ2-7
CDR3: CASSLVQYGYTF; V: TRBV12-3/TRBV12-4; J: TRBJ1-2
CDR3: CASSPGGEVADTQYF; V: TRBV4-1; J: TRBJ2-3
CDR3: CASSQTGEGGYTF; V: TRBV5-1; J: TRBJ1-2
CDR3: CASSYFRGTGLSPLHF; V: TRBV6-2/TRBV6-3; J: TRBJ1-6
CDR3: CASSGGPGGYNEQFF; V: TRBV9; J: TRBJ2-1